This T cell receptor beta chain was documented in a study of T cell responses to AZD1222 COVID-19 vaccine. Study results and caveats: Just 5 or 6 AZD1222 recipients tested seropositive at baseline.

The V gene end was trimmed by 7 bases and the J gene end by 7 bases; junction bases not matched to a gene: 9. Looked up from germline, CDR1 is SNHLY and CDR2 is FYNNEI. The CDR3 is 14 residues long. A word on this clone: As yet, its antigen is unknown.

Only in-frame clones appear in the TCRdb table, and some are missing; sequencing was by immunoSEQ multiplex PCR. The sample comprises roughly 80,000 clones, about nine tenths of which are singletons, and about 3% rests with the top ten. The clonotype originates from an adult who received the AZD1222 COVID-19 vaccine. This chain joins TRBV2 and TRBJ2-2; 7 positions match TRBD2. The sequenced sample was peripheral blood, obtained 28 days after the second AZD1222 dose. The chain's CDR3 is CASTLFSGYGELFF. CDR3 DNA sequence: TGTGCCAGCACTTTGTTTAGCGGGTACGGGGAGCTGTTTTTT.